These 16 T cell receptor beta chains originate from one sample sequenced in a study of shared clonotypes between healthy human individuals. Sequencing used immunoSEQ multiplex PCR; TCRdb keeps in-frame clones, though not all of them. The sample lists 450,000 to 500,000 clones; 70% to 80% were seen once. The sample consisted of PBMCs. These receptors were taken from a woman aged 35 to 49 in good health. Some clones in this sample may be carry-over from other donors' samples.

The chain uses TRBV7-2 and TRBJ2-7, with 8 bases aligning to TRBD2. With V trimmed by 5 bases and J by 2 bases, 5 bases remained unmatched. Looked up from germline, CDR1 is SGHTA and CDR2 is FQGNSA. This CDR3 spans 14 amino acids. CDR3 sequence reads: CASSPQRGPYEQYF. The CDR3 nucleotides are TGTGCCAGCAGCCCCCAGCGGGGGCCCTACGAGCAGTACTTC.

This clone was counted only a few times. A much larger clone differs from this one at a single base, so this may be a read error. The sample contains more than one DNA sequence encoding this CDR3. The V and J genes are TRBV20-1 and TRBJ2-5; D gene uncertain. The CDR3 extends over 11 amino acids. Germline V gene sequence: CDR1 DFQATT, CDR2 SNEGSKA (reference sequence). Trimming pared 4 bases from V and 5 bases from J, leaving 8 bases between. CDR3 coding DNA: TGCAGTGCTATTAGCATGGAGACCCAGTACTTC. Translation: CSAISMETQYF.

This clone has a single count. The chain is built from TRBV6-6 and TRBJ2-1, with TRBD1 identical over 11 bases. The V and J ends lost 7 bases and 0 bases, in that order; junction bases with no gene match: 2. Germline lookup yields CDR1 MNHNY and CDR2 SVGAGI (reference sequence). The CDR3 is made up of 15 amino acids. The CDR3 DNA is TGTGCCAGCAACGGACAGGGGGCCTCCTACAATGAGCAGTTCTTC. Protein: CASNGQGASYNEQFF.

J is TRBJ1-6 and V is TRBV30; D is uncertain. Germline V gene sequence: CDR1 GTSNPN, CDR2 SVGIG (reference sequence). The CDR3 sequence is 15 residues long. V lost 4 bases to trimming and J lost 5 bases, with 15 bases between them. The CDR3 here is CAWTFGRTNNSPLHF. CDR3 sequence (DNA): TGTGCCTGGACTTTTGGCAGGACTAATAATTCACCCCTCCACTTT.

The chain couples TRBV10-3 to TRBJ2-1; the match to TRBD2 covers 9 bases. The length of the CDR3 is 14 residues. Germline V CDR1 and CDR2: ENHRY, SYGVKD. The ends lost 4 bases at V and 6 bases at J; junction bases unmatched: 4. The CDR3 bases are TGTGCCATCAGTGCGGCGGGAGGGCCCAATGAGCAGTTCTTC. Protein: CAISAAGGPNEQFF.

The chain is built from TRBV14 and TRBJ2-7; tentatively, D is TRBD2 (6 bases). Germline CDR1 reads SGHDN; CDR2 reads FVKESK. V was cut by 4 bases and J by 3 bases, with 16 bases left in between. The CDR3 extends over 15 amino acids. The CDR3 loop is CASSRESGRIYEQYF. CDR3 nucleotides: TGTGCCAGCAGCCGTGAATCAGGGAGGATCTACGAGCAGTACTTC.

This clone turned up a few times. The CDR3 DNA is TGTGCCAGCAGCCGGAGCAGCGGGAGTTGGGAGCAGTACTTC. This codes for CASSRSSGSWEQYF. The chain links TRBV6-5 to TRBJ2-5, with 8 bases identical to TRBD2. Germline loops: CDR1 MNHEY, CDR2 SVGAGI. V lost 6 bases, J lost 11 bases, and 14 bases stayed unmatched. This CDR3 comprises 14 residues.

CDR3 coding DNA: TGTGCCAGCTCACTTGATAATGAAAAACTGTTTTTT. As protein: CASSLDNEKLFF. The chain combines TRBV18 with TRBJ1-4, with unresolved D. Trimming shortened V by 4 bases and J by 4 bases, and 4 bases separated the two germline ends. Germline loops: CDR1 KGHSH, CDR2 LQKENI. The CDR3 contains 12 residues.

This clone was counted a single time. V and J are TRBV7-8 and TRBJ1-5; D remains ambiguous. Trimming removed 1 base from V and 0 bases from J, with 1 base in between. In germline, CDR1 is SGHVS, CDR2 FQNEAQ. The CDR3 consists of 13 residues. The CDR3: CASSLDSNQPQHF. Written as DNA, the CDR3 is TGTGCCAGCAGCTTAGATAGCAATCAGCCCCAGCATTTT.

The chain links TRBV11-2 to TRBJ2-7; 11 bases fit TRBD2. The CDR3 is 16 amino acids. CDR1 is SGHAT, CDR2 FQNNGV, per germline. V lost 1 base and J lost 6; bases outside the gene matches: 8. CDR3 amino acids: CASSLGPGLAGREQYF. The CDR3 DNA follows: TGTGCCAGCAGCTTAGGCCCTGGACTAGCGGGTCGCGAGCAGTACTTC.

The chain couples TRBV15 to TRBJ2-7; the D is unclear. The CDR3 extends over 15 amino acids. Germline-derived CDR1 and CDR2 are LNHNV and YYDKDF (reference sequence). The V end lost 0 bases, the J end lost 2 bases, and 11 bases lay between the germline ends. CDR3 nucleotides: TGTGCCACCAGCAGAGATCCCGGGTCGGCCTACGAGCAGTACTTC. Protein sequence: CATSRDPGSAYEQYF.

The chain uses TRBV27 and TRBJ2-3, with a tentative D call TRBD2 (5 bases). The germline CDR1 and CDR2 sequences are MNHEY and SMNVEV (reference sequence). The CDR3 length is 13 residues. Trimming pared 5 bases from V and 2 bases from J, leaving 8 bases between. The CDR3 spells CASSEGSTDTQYF. DNA for the CDR3: TGTGCCAGCAGTGAGGGTTCCACAGATACGCAGTATTTT.

For the CDR3, the DNA is TGTGCCAGCAGTGAAGCCACCGGTGTTGAAGCTTTCTTT. Amino acids: CASSEATGVEAFF. The chain employs TRBV2 and TRBJ1-1; D remains unclear. Trimming shortened V by 0 bases and J by 7 bases, and 9 bases separated the two germline ends. This CDR3 comprises 13 residues. From germline, CDR1 is SNHLY and CDR2 FYNNEI.

Only a few counts were recorded for this clone. The CDR3 nucleotides read TGCGCCAGCAGCCCCATACAGGGGGCGGATGAAAAACTGTTTTTT. It encodes CASSPIQGADEKLFF. V usage is TRBV5-1 and J usage is TRBJ1-4; the match to TRBD1 covers 9 bases. Germline V gives CDR1 SGHRS, CDR2 YFSETQ. V lost 4 bases, J lost 6 bases, and 7 bases stayed unmatched. This CDR3 contains 15 residues.

The gene calls are TRBV10-3 and TRBJ1-2, with D possibly being TRBD1 (5 bases). The V gene lost 7 bases and the J gene lost 7 bases, with 19 bases spanning the gap. CDR3 length: 14 residues. CDR1 and CDR2 from the germline V gene are ENHRY and SYGVKD. The CDR3 nucleotides are TGTGCCATCACCCGAGAGGGCAGGGATGTTGGCTACACCTTC. Protein sequence: CAITREGRDVGYTF.

This chain links TRBV7-9 with TRBJ2-3; the D gene is possibly TRBD1 (5 bases). Germline V gene data show CDR1 as SEHNR and CDR2 as FQNEAQ (reference sequence). The CDR3 length is 14 residues. V lost 0 bases to trimming and J lost 7 bases, with 11 bases between them. CDR3 protein: CASSLASQGNTQYF. CDR3 in DNA: TGTGCCAGCAGCTTAGCCTCCCAGGGTAATACGCAGTATTTT. Full variable domain (missing parts from reference TRBV7-9 and TRBJ2-3): DTGVSQNPRHKITKRGQNVTFRCDPISEHNRLYWYRQTLGQGPEFLTYFQNEAQLEKSRLLSDRFSAERPKGSFSTLEIQRTEQGDSAMYLCASSLASQGNTQYFGPGTRLTVL.